A single T cell receptor (beta chain) is shown here with its context. Its antigen is undetermined. Relative to the germline gene, one junction end is altered; a read error may explain this. This CDR3 is 16 amino acids long. This entry comes from a study of T cell repertoires in aging, cancer and after chemotherapy. Peripheral blood genomic DNA, not sorted cells or RNA, was the template. Multiplex touch-down PCR with TRB-A/B primers amplified rearranged V-D-J TRB sequences. Each CDR3 protein is one row after TCRdb ran MiXCR on the multiplex PCR reads. The repertoire consists of some 8,100 distinct CDR3 sequences, with approximately 40% occurring once and the leading ten covering 5%. Study results and limitations: Healthy donors lost TCR diversity with age mainly through richness, cancer patients through richness and evenness.

This rearrangement joins TRBV12-3 or TRBV12-4 to TRBJ1-1; a possible D gene is TRBD1 (6 bases). Sample: blood. The origin of this receptor is a human donor in good health. The CDR3 loop reads CASTHHGGPGNTKAFF. The CDR3 nucleotides are TGTGCCAGCACCCACCATGGGGGCCCGGGGAACACTAAAGCTTTCTTT.